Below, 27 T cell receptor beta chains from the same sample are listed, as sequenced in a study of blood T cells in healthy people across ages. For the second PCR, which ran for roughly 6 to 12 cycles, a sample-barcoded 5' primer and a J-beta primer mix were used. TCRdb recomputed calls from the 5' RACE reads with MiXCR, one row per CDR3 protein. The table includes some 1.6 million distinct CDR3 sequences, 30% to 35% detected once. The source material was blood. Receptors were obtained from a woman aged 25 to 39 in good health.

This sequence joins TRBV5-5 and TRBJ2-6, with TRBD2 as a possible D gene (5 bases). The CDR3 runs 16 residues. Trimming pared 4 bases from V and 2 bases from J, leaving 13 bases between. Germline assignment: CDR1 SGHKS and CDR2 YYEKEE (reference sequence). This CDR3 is CASSLASGTGANVLTF. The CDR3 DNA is TGTGCCAGCAGCCTGGCCTCGGGGACTGGGGCCAACGTCCTGACTTTC.

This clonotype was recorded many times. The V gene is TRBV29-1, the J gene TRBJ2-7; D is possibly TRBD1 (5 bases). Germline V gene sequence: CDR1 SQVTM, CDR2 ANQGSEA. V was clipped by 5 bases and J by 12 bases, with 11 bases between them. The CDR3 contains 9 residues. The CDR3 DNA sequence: TGCAGCGTTCAATCCAGGGTGTACTTC. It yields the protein CSVQSRVYF.

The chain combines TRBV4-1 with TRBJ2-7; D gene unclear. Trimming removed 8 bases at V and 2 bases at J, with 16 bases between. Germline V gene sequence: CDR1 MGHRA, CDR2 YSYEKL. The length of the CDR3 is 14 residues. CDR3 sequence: CASGPLGGPYEQYF. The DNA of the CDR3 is TGCGCCAGCGGCCCCCTAGGCGGACCCTACGAGCAGTACTTC.

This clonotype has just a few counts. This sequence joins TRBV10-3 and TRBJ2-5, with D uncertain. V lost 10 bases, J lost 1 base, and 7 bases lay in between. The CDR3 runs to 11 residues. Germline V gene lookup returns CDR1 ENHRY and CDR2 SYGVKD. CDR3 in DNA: TGTGCCACACAGAGCCAAGAGACCCAGTACTTC. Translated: CATQSQETQYF.

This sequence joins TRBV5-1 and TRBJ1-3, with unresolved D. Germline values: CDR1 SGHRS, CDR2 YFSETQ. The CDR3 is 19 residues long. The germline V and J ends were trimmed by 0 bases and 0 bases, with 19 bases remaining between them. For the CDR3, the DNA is TGCGCCAGCAGCTTGGACCGAGTCGGTAGTCGGTCCTCTGGAAACACCATATATTTT. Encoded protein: CASSLDRVGSRSSGNTIYF.

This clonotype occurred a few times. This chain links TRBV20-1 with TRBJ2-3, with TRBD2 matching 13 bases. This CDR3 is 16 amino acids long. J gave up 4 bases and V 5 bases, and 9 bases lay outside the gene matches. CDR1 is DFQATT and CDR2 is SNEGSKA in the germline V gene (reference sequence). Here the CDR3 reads CSAGGLAGVGADTQYF. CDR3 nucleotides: TGCAGTGCTGGCGGACTAGCGGGAGTTGGAGCAGATACGCAGTATTTT.

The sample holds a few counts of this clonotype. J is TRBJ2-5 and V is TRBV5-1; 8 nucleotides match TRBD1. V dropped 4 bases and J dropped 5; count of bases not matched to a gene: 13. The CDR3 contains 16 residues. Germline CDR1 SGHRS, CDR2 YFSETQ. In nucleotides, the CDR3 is TGCGCCAGCAGCCTAGGACAGGGCAGGCTTTCGGAGACCCAGTACTTC. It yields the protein CASSLGQGRLSETQYF.

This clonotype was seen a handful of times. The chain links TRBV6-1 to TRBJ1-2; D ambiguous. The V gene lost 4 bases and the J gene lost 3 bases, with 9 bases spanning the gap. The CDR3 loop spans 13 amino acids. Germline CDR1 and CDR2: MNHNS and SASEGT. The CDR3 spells CASSVREHYGYTF. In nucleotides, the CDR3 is TGTGCCAGCAGTGTTAGGGAGCACTATGGCTACACCTTC.

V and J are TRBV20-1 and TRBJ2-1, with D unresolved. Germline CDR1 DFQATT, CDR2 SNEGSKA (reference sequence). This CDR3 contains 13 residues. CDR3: CRLLDFSLHEQFF. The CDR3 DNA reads TGCAGACTGCTTGACTTTAGCTTGCATGAGCAGTTCTTC.

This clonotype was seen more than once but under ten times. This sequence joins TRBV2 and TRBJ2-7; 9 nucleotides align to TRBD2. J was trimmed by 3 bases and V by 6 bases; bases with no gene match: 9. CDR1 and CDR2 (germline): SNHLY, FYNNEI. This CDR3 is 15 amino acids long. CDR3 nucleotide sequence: TGTGCCAGCAGCTGGGGTAGCGGGAGTAGCTACGAGCAGTACTTC. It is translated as CASSWGSGSSYEQYF.

In DNA form, the CDR3 reads TGTGCCAGCAGCGGGGAGTCGGGCGAGCAGTACTTC. Its protein product is CASSGESGEQYF. This chain links TRBV7-6 with TRBJ2-7, with a weak D call TRBD2 (5 bases). Germline loops: CDR1 SGHVS, CDR2 FNYEAQ. V was cut by 5 bases and J by 6 bases, with 11 bases left in between. The CDR3 sequence is 12 residues long.

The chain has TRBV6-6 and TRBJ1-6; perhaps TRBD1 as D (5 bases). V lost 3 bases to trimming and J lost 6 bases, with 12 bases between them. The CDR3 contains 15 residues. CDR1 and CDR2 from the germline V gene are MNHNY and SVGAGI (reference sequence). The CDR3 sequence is CASSYNLQGNSPLHF. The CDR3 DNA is TGTGCCAGCAGTTATAACCTCCAGGGTAATTCACCCCTCCACTTT.

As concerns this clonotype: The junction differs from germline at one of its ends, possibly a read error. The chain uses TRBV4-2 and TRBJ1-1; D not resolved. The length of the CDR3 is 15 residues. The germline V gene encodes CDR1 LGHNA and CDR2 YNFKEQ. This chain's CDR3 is CASSQETTMNTEAFF. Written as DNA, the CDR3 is TGTGCCAGCAGCCAAGAAACAACAATGAACACCGAAGCTTTCTTT.

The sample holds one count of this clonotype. As DNA, the CDR3 is TGTGCCAGCAGTTGGGAGACTAGCGGGGTCCCCTACGAGCAGTACTTC. Its translation: CASSWETSGVPYEQYF. The rearrangement joins TRBV6-2 or TRBV6-3 to TRBJ2-7, with 11 nucleotides matching TRBD2. J lost 2 bases, V lost 4 bases, and 7 bases had no gene match. This CDR3 spans 16 amino acids. The germline V gene encodes CDR1 MNHEY and CDR2 SVGEGT.

CDR3 sequence reads: CASSQELELNQPQHF. The CDR3 region has the DNA TGCGCCAGCAGCCAAGAGCTAGAGCTTAATCAGCCCCAGCATTTT. The rearrangement uses TRBV4-1 and TRBJ1-5; D gene unclear. Germline loops: CDR1 MGHRA, CDR2 YSYEKL. V was trimmed by 0 bases and J by 4 bases, leaving 10 bases between them. The CDR3 is 15 amino acids.

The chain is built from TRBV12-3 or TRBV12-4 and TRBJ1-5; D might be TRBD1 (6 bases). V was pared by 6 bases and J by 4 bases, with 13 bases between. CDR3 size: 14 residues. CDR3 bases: TGTGCCAGCAGGATGTCAGGGGCTAATCAGCCCCAGCATTTT. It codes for CASRMSGANQPQHF.

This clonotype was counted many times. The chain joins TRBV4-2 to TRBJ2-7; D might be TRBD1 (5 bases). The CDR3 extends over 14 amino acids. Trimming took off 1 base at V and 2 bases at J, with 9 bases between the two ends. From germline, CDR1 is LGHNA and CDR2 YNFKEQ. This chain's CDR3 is CASSQVVQAYEQYF. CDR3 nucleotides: TGTGCCAGCAGCCAAGTGGTACAGGCCTACGAGCAGTACTTC.

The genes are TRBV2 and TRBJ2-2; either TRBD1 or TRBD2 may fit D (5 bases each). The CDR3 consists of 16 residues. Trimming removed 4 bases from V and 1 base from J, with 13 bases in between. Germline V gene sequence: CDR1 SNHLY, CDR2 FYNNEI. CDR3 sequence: CASSVSGTVNTGELFF. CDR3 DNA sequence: TGTGCCAGCAGTGTCTCCGGGACGGTGAACACCGGGGAGCTGTTTTTT.

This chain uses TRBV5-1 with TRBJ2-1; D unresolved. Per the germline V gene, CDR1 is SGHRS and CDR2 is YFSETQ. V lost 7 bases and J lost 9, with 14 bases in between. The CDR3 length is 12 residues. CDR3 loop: CASGLWFGEQFF. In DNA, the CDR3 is TGCGCCAGCGGCCTTTGGTTTGGTGAGCAGTTCTTC.

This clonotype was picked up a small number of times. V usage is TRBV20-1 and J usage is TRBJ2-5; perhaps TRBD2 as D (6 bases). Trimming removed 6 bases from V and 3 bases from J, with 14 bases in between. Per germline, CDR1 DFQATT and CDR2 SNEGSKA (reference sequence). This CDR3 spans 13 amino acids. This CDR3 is CSAPEGGKETQYF. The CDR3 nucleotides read TGCAGTGCCCCCGAGGGCGGGAAAGAGACCCAGTACTTC.

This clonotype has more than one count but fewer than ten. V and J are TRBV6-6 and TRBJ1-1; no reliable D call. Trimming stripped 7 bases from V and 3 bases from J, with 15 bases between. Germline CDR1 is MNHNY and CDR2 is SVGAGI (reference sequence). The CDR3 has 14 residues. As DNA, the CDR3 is TGTGCCAGCACCCATAGTGCCGGGGACACTGAAGCTTTCTTT. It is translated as CASTHSAGDTEAFF.

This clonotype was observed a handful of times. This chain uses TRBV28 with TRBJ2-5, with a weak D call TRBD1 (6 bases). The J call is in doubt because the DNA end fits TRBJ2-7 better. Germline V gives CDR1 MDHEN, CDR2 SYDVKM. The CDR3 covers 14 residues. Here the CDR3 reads CASRGGAFLYEQYF. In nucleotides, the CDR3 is TGTGCCAGCAGAGGGGGAGCTTTTCTCTACGAGCAGTACTTC.

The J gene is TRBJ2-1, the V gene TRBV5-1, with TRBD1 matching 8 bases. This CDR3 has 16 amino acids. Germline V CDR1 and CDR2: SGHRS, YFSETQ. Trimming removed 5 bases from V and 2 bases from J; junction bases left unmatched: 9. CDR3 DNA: TGCGCCAGCAGTCAGGGGGCGAGCTACGCCTACAATGAGCAGTTCTTC. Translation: CASSQGASYAYNEQFF.

This CDR3 is CASSLAGVVEQYF. The DNA of the CDR3 is TGTGCCAGCAGCTTAGCGGGAGTAGTCGAGCAGTACTTC. The rearrangement links TRBV13 to TRBJ2-5; perhaps TRBD2 as D (6 bases). The J call may be wrong; the DNA end is better matched by TRBJ2-7. The germline gives CDR1 PRHDT, CDR2 FYEKMQ (reference sequence). The CDR3 has 13 residues.

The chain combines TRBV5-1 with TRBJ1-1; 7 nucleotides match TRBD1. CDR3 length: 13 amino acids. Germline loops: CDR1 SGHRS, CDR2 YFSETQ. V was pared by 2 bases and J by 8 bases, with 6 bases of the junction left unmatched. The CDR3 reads CASSFDREGEAFF. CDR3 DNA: TGCGCCAGCAGCTTTGACAGGGAAGGGGAAGCTTTCTTT.

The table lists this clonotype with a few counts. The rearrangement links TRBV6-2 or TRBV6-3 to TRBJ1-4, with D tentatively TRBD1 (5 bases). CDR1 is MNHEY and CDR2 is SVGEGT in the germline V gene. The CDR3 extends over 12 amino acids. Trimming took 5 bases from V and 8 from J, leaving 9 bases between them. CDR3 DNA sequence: TGTGCCAGCAGTGTCGGGGCAGAAAAACTGTTTTTT. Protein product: CASSVGAEKLFF.

As DNA, the CDR3 is TGCAGTGCTACGAGTTCCCGGACAGTTAACACCGGGGAGCTGTTTTTT. This encodes CSATSSRTVNTGELFF. The V call is TRBV20-1, the J call TRBJ2-2, with D perhaps TRBD1 (6 bases). CDR3 size: 16 residues. V was clipped by 4 bases and J by 2 bases, with 17 bases between them. Germline V gene lookup returns CDR1 DFQATT and CDR2 SNEGSKA (reference sequence).